The 6 T cell receptor beta chains listed next were all sequenced from one sample in a study of cytomegalovirus exposure and HLA in healthy donors. The PCR used 60 Vbeta and 13 Jbeta primers. Clones were sequenced by immunoSEQ multiplex PCR, and TCRdb holds only the in-frame ones, with some missing. The sample records under 110,000 clones, 75% being singletons. What was sequenced was PBMCs. The receptors come from a male donor in good health and CMV-seropositive.

The V gene is TRBV18, the J gene TRBJ1-5; the match to TRBD1 covers 10 bases. The CDR3 covers 16 residues. Germline V gene sequence: CDR1 KGHSH, CDR2 LQKENI. Germline trimming cut 2 bases from V and 2 bases from J; bases unmatched to any gene: 3. The CDR3 region has the DNA TGTGCCAGCTCACCAATGGACAGGGGGGGCAATCAGCCCCAGCATTTT. Its protein product is CASSPMDRGGNQPQHF.

This chain links TRBV29-1 with TRBJ1-1, with D possibly matching TRBD1 (6 bases). Trimming pared 7 bases from V and 7 bases from J, leaving 13 bases between. Germline V gives CDR1 SQVTM, CDR2 ANQGSEA. This CDR3 is 11 amino acids long. DNA for the CDR3: TGCAGCGCTGTGGGGGGGCGTGAAGCTTTCTTT. Translation: CSAVGGREAFF. Full variable domain (remainder filled in from reference TRBV29-1 and TRBJ1-1): SAVISQKPSRDICQRGTSLTIQCQVDSQVTMMFWYRQQPGQSLTLIATANQGSEATYESGFVIDKFPISRPNLTFSTLTVSNMSPEDSSIYLCSAVGGREAFFGQGTRLTVV.

This clone appeared a single time. This chain links TRBV28 with TRBJ2-7, with TRBD1 identical over 8 bases. The V gene end was trimmed by 5 bases and the J gene end by 7 bases; junction bases not matched to a gene: 10. The CDR3 consists of 14 residues. Germline V gene sequence: CDR1 MDHEN, CDR2 SYDVKM. The CDR3 here is CASSPHSGGWEQYF. The CDR3 region has the DNA TGTGCCAGCAGTCCCCACTCAGGGGGCTGGGAGCAGTACTTC.

This clone was detected once. The genes are TRBV30 and TRBJ1-4; the match to TRBD1 covers 8 bases. CDR1 is GTSNPN, CDR2 SVGIG, per germline (reference sequence). The V and J ends lost 1 base and 8 bases, in that order; junction bases with no gene match: 9. This CDR3 spans 15 amino acids. CDR3 protein: CAWSAQGAIREKLFF. CDR3 in DNA: TGTGCCTGGAGTGCGCAGGGGGCCATCCGGGAAAAACTGTTTTTT.

The CDR3 nucleotides are TGTGCCAGCAGCTCGGAAACACCTCGCTCGGGTTACGAGCAGTACTTC. Its translation is CASSSETPRSGYEQYF. The chain is built from TRBV11-3 and TRBJ2-7; D is ambiguous. Per germline, CDR1 SGHNT and CDR2 YENEEA. The length of the CDR3 is 16 residues. V gave up 4 bases and J gave up 4 bases, with 20 bases separating them.

The rearrangement links TRBV5-4 to TRBJ2-3; TRBD1 might be the D (6 bases). The CDR3 is 15 amino acids. V lost 0 bases to trimming and J lost 3 bases, with 11 bases between them. Germline V gene lookup returns CDR1 SGHNT and CDR2 YYREEE (reference sequence). The CDR3 loop is CASSLALQGTDTQYF. In nucleotides, the CDR3 is TGTGCCAGCAGCTTGGCCTTACAGGGAACAGATACGCAGTATTTT.